These 17 T cell receptor beta chains originate from one sample sequenced in a study of T cells in Graves' hyperthyroidism and ophthalmopathy. It was RNA transcripts that yielded the amplified TCR beta CDR3 regions. TCR CDR3 underwent first-round RT-PCR with the HTBI primer set. One entry per CDR3 protein, called by TCRdb with MiXCR from the multiplex PCR reads. The sample lists some 510,000 distinct CDR3 sequences, less than 25% occurring once. The specimen was blood. The receptors here all came from a man aged 18-30 years with Graves' hyperthyroidism.

The chain carries TRBV12-3 or TRBV12-4 and TRBJ1-2; 10 bases are a match to TRBD1. V lost 6 bases and J lost 1; bases outside the gene matches: 5. The length of the CDR3 is 15 residues. In nucleotides, the CDR3 is TGTGCCAGCAGGTTGACAGGGGGCATTAACTATGGCTACACCTTC. This encodes CASRLTGGINYGYTF.

With respect to this clonotype: One end of the junction fails to match germline, which may point to a read error. This rearrangement joins TRBV15 to TRBJ1-1; D may be TRBD1 (6 bases). This CDR3 has 16 amino acids. From germline, CDR1 is LNHNV and CDR2 YYDKDF (reference sequence). This chain's CDR3 is CATSPQGPRMNTEASF. In DNA, the CDR3 is TGTGCCACCAGCCCCCAGGGGCCGCGAATGAACACTGAAGCTTCCTTT.

The V gene is TRBV12-3 or TRBV12-4, the J gene TRBJ1-2; D uncertain. Trimming shortened V by 5 bases and J by 6 bases, and 13 bases separated the two germline ends. The CDR3 is 13 residues long. CDR3 amino acids: CASSARIQHGYTF. CDR3 sequence (DNA): TGTGCCAGCAGTGCACGAATTCAGCATGGCTACACCTTC.

The chain carries TRBV6-1 and TRBJ1-2, with D perhaps TRBD1 (5 bases). CDR3 length: 14 residues. Germline values: CDR1 MNHNS, CDR2 SASEGT. Trimming took 6 bases from V and 6 from J, leaving 17 bases between them. CDR3 coding DNA: TGTGCCAGCAGCAAAGGGGACGTAGGCCATGGCTACACCTTC. Its translation is CASSKGDVGHGYTF.

The table lists this clonotype with many counts. The chain combines TRBV11-3 with TRBJ2-5; 7 bases map to TRBD1. Germline CDR1 is SGHNT and CDR2 is YENEEA. V lost 2 bases, J lost 8 bases, and 20 bases stayed unmatched. The CDR3 is 18 residues long. Written as DNA, the CDR3 is TGTGCCAGCAGCTTAAACCCCGTTCCCGGGACAGACAAGAGAACCCAGTACTTC. This gives the protein CASSLNPVPGTDKRTQYF.

In its sample, this clonotype was seen once. V gene TRBV6-5 combines with J gene TRBJ1-2; 12 bases match TRBD1. Per the germline V gene, CDR1 is MNHEY and CDR2 is SVGAGI. V was pared by 2 bases and J by 8 bases, with 3 bases of the junction left unmatched. The CDR3 length is 14 residues. This chain's CDR3 is CASSYGTGGMGYTF. The CDR3 region has the DNA TGTGCCAGCAGTTACGGGACAGGGGGCATGGGCTACACCTTC.

The sample holds many counts of this clonotype. The chain is built from TRBV6-1 and TRBJ2-5; D assignment may be TRBD1 or TRBD2 (6 bases each). The germline V gene has CDR1 MNHNS and CDR2 SASEGT. This CDR3 region has 13 residues. The V gene lost 5 bases and the J gene lost 5 bases, with 12 bases spanning the gap. The CDR3 protein is CASSRWGAETQYF. The CDR3 DNA is TGTGCCAGCAGTAGGTGGGGGGCGGAGACCCAGTACTTC.

This chain joins TRBV7-9 and TRBJ2-2; D is unclear. The CDR3 extends over 14 amino acids. CDR1 and CDR2 (germline): SEHNR, FQNEAQ (reference sequence). V shed 2 bases and J shed 1 base, with 5 bases lying between them. Here the CDR3 reads CASSLFENTGELFF. In nucleotides, the CDR3 is TGTGCCAGCAGCTTATTCGAGAACACCGGGGAGCTGTTTTTT.

This clonotype was detected ten times or more. The chain couples TRBV12-3 or TRBV12-4 to TRBJ1-6; weak D call: TRBD1 (5 bases). Trimming took 7 bases from V and 5 from J, leaving 12 bases between them. The CDR3 length is 14 residues. DNA of the CDR3: TGTGCCAGCACCCCGGGACGGGATAATTCACCCCTCCACTTT. Translation gives CASTPGRDNSPLHF.

This clonotype showed up just a few times. The V call is TRBV12-5, the J call TRBJ2-7; TRBD1 aligns across 7 bases. Germline V gene data show CDR1 as LGHNT and CDR2 as FRNRAP. The CDR3 runs 15 residues. The junction had 6 bases not matched to a gene; V was cut back by 1 base and J by 3 bases. The CDR3 protein is CASGLGRDSRYEQYF. The CDR3 nucleotides are TGTGCTAGTGGTTTGGGAAGGGACAGCCGCTACGAGCAGTACTTC.

A few counts support this clonotype. The rearrangement joins TRBV30 to TRBJ1-2; a possible D gene is TRBD1 (6 bases). CDR1 and CDR2 (germline): GTSNPN, SVGIG (reference sequence). The CDR3 length is 13 residues. Trimming took 8 bases from V and 1 from J, leaving 14 bases between them. For the CDR3, the DNA is TGTGCCCGCCTGGGGGGCTTTAACTATGGCTACACCTTC. Amino acid sequence: CARLGGFNYGYTF.

There are a few counts of this clonotype. Possible read error: a much larger clone is one base away. The conserved phenylalanine or tryptophan normally closing the CDR3 is absent here, so this likely arose from a read error. This rearrangement joins TRBV28 to TRBJ1-2, with 7 bases matching TRBD1. The CDR3 sequence is 10 residues long. V gave up 7 bases and J gave up 11 bases; unmatched junction bases: 4. Germline V lookup: CDR1 MDHEN, CDR2 SYDVKM. CDR3 DNA sequence: TGTGCCAGCAAGGACAGGACGTACACCTTA. Translation: CASKDRTYTL.

This clonotype was seen ten or more times. The rearrangement links TRBV24-1 to TRBJ2-7; D unresolved. The germline V and J ends were trimmed by 2 bases and 3 bases, with 7 bases remaining between them. The CDR3 extends over 13 amino acids. The germline V gene has CDR1 KGHDR and CDR2 SFDVKD. The DNA for the CDR3 is TGTGCCACCAGTGATTCTTGGAGCTACGAGCAGTACTTC. Protein sequence: CATSDSWSYEQYF.

This clonotype has a count of ten or more. CDR3 nucleotides: TGCAGCCTAGGGACCCTGCAGGGCTACACCTTC. This codes for CSLGTLQGYTF. This chain links TRBV29-1 with TRBJ1-2; D might be TRBD1 (5 bases). The CDR3 contains 11 residues. Trimming took 8 bases from V and 8 from J, leaving 15 bases between them. Germline CDR1 SQVTM, CDR2 ANQGSEA.

This clonotype was seen many times. CDR3: CATPSSGQQETQYF. CDR3 nucleotides: TGTGCCACCCCATCCTCGGGACAGCAAGAGACCCAGTACTTC. The chain couples TRBV24-1 to TRBJ2-5, with TRBD1 matching over 7 bases. Germline-derived CDR1 and CDR2 are KGHDR and SFDVKD. V shed 9 bases, J shed 2 bases, and the junction held 8 bases outside the gene matches. The CDR3 spans 14 residues.

A remark on this clonotype: A much larger clone lies a single base off, so this may be a read error. The V call is TRBV25-1, the J call TRBJ1-5; D uncertain. The CDR3 length is 14 residues. Germline V CDR1 and CDR2: MGHDK, SYGVNS. Here the CDR3 reads CARSELRNNQPQHF. In DNA form, the CDR3 reads TGTGCCCGCAGTGAGTTGAGAAACAATCAGCCCCAGCATTTT.

There are a few counts of this clonotype. V and J are TRBV27 and TRBJ1-2; the D gene is possibly TRBD1 (6 bases). The CDR3 loop spans 17 amino acids. In germline, CDR1 is MNHEY, CDR2 SMNVEV (reference sequence). V lost 4 bases and J lost 4, with 22 bases in between. The CDR3 DNA sequence: TGTGCCAGCAGTTCTAGAGGAGGTCAGGGGTTAAGCTATGGCTACACCTTC. This encodes CASSSRGGQGLSYGYTF.